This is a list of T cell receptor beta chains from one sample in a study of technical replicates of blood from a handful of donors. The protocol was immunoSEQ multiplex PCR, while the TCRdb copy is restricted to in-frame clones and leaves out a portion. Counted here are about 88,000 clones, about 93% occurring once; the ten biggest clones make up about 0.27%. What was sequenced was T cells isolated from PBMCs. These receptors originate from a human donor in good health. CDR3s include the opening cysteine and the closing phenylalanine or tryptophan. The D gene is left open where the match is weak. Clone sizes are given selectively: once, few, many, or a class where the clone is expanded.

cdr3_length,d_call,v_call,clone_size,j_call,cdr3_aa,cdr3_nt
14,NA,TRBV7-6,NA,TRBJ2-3,CASASSARTDTQYF,TGTGCCAGCGCCTCTAGCGCCCGCACAGATACGCAGTATTTT
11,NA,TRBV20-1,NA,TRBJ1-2,CSASGDYGYTF,TGCAGTGCTAGCGGAGACTATGGCTACACCTTC
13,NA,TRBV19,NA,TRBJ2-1,CASGLNTHNEQFF,TGTGCCAGTGGACTCAATACTCACAATGAGCAGTTCTTC
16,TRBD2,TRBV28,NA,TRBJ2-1,CASSRPGGNSYNEQFF,TGTGCCAGCAGTCGACCCGGGGGGAACTCCTACAATGAGCAGTTCTTC
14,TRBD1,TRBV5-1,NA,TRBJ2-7,CASSSGDRVNEQYF,TGCGCCAGCAGCTCAGGGGACAGGGTCAACGAGCAGTACTTC
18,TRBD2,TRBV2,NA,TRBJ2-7,CASSEATSGGLNSYEQYF,TGTGCCAGCAGTGAAGCGACTAGCGGGGGGCTGAACTCCTACGAGCAGTACTTC
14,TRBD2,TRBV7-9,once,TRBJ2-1,CASSLSGSFNEQFF,TGTGCCAGCAGCTTAAGCGGGAGTTTCAATGAGCAGTTCTTC
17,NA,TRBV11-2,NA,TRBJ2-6,CASSFDSLSSGANVLTF,TGTGCCAGCAGCTTCGACAGCTTATCCTCTGGGGCCAACGTCCTGACTTTC
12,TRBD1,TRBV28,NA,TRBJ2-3,CASSSGGGTQYF,TGTGCCAGCAGTTCAGGGGGTGGCACGCAGTATTTT
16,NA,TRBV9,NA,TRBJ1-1,CASSVERDLMNTEAFF,TGTGCCAGCAGCGTAGAAAGGGACTTGATGAACACTGAAGCTTTCTTT
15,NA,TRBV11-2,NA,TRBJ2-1,CASSLRNRAYNEQFF,TGTGCCAGCAGCTTAAGAAACAGGGCTTACAATGAGCAGTTCTTC
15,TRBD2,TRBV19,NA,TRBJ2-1,CASSASGRAYNEQFF,TGTGCCAGTAGTGCGAGCGGGAGGGCCTACAATGAGCAGTTCTTC
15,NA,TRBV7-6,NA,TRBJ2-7,CASSLIAESSYEQYF,TGTGCCAGCAGCCTCATAGCGGAAAGCTCCTACGAGCAGTACTTC
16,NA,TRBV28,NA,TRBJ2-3,CASSAGTTIRTDTQYF,TGTGCCAGCAGTGCCGGGACAACAATAAGGACAGATACGCAGTATTTT
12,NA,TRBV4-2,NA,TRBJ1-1,CASSPRGTEAFF,TGTGCCAGCAGCCCACGCGGCACTGAAGCTTTCTTT
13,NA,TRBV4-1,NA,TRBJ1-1,CASSQYYNTEAFF,TGCGCCAGCAGCCAATACTACAACACTGAAGCTTTCTTT
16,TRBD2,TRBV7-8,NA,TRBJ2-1,CASSFGLAGATNEQFF,TGTGCCAGCAGCTTCGGACTAGCGGGAGCTACGAATGAGCAGTTCTTC
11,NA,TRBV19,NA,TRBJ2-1,CASSFGLEQFF,TGTGCCAGTAGTTTCGGACTAGAGCAGTTCTTC
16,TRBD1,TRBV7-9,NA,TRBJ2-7,CASSLENTGAAYEQYF,TGTGCCAGCAGCTTAGAGAACACAGGGGCGGCCTACGAGCAGTACTTC
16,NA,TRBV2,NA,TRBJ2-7,CASSVPPGATTYEQYF,TGTGCCAGCAGCGTCCCACCGGGAGCGACGACCTACGAGCAGTACTTC
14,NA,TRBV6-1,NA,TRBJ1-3,CASSERGSGNTIYF,TGTGCCAGCAGTGAACGGGGATCTGGAAACACCATATATTTT
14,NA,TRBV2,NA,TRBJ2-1,CASSAVSGDNEQFF,TGTGCCAGCAGTGCCGTCTCGGGGGACAATGAGCAGTTCTTC
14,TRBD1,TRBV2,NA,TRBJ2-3,CASSLDRAADTQYF,TGTGCCAGCAGTTTGGACAGGGCGGCAGATACGCAGTATTTT
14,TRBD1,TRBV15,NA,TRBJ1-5,CATHTGGTNQPQHF,TGTGCCACCCATACAGGGGGCACGAATCAGCCCCAGCATTTT
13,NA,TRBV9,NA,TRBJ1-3,CASSVQGGNTIYF,TGTGCCAGCAGCGTACAGGGGGGAAACACCATATATTTT
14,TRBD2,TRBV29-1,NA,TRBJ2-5,CSLRLAGNQETQYF,TGCAGCCTACGACTAGCGGGGAACCAAGAGACCCAGTACTTC
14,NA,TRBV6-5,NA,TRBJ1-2,CASSYSLKGNGYTF,TGTGCCAGCAGTTACTCGTTGAAGGGGAATGGCTACACCTTC
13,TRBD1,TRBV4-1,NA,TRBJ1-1,CASSGTGVTEAFF,TGCGCCAGCAGCGGGACAGGGGTCACTGAAGCTTTCTTT
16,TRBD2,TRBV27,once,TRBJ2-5,CASSKEWASGQETQYF,TGTGCCAGCAGTAAAGAGTGGGCTAGCGGACAAGAGACCCAGTACTTC
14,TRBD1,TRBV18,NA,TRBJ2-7,CASSPDRGHPWTYF,TGTGCCAGCTCACCCGACAGGGGGCATCCGTGGACGTACTTC
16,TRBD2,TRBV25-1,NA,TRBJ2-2,CASRKTSGTNTGELFF,TGTGCCAGCAGGAAAACTAGCGGGACGAACACCGGGGAGCTGTTTTTT
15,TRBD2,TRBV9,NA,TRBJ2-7,CASSTGLAGAHEQYF,TGTGCCAGCAGCACGGGACTAGCGGGAGCCCACGAGCAGTACTTC
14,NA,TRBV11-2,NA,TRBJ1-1,CATTTAGGGTEAFF,TGTGCCACCACGACGGCTGGGGGGGGTACTGAAGCTTTCTTT
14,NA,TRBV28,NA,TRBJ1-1,CASSFPISGTEAFF,TGTGCCAGCAGTTTTCCTATATCGGGGACTGAAGCTTTCTTT
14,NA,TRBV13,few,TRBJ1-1,CASGLRGGDTEAFF,TGTGCCAGCGGACTTCGGGGGGGTGACACTGAAGCTTTCTTT
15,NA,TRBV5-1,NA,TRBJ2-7,CASSLRGISSYEQYF,TGCGCCAGCAGCTTGAGGGGAATTAGCTCGTACGAGCAGTACTTC
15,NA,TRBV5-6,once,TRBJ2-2,CASSSGNANTGELFF,TGTGCCAGCAGCTCCGGGAATGCGAACACCGGGGAGCTGTTTTTT
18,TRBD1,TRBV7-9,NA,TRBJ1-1,CASSPSHGTGLMNTEAFF,TGTGCCAGCAGCCCCTCGCATGGGACAGGCCTTATGAACACTGAAGCTTTCTTT
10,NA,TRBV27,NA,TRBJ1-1,CASGQVEAFF,TGTGCCAGCGGCCAGGTTGAAGCTTTCTTT
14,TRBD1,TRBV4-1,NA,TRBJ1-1,CASSQEVGGVLAFF,TGCGCCAGCAGCCAAGAGGTAGGGGGCGTTTTAGCTTTCTTT
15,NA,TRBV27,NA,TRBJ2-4,CASSLTGRAKNIQYF,TGTGCCAGCAGTTTAACAGGGAGAGCCAAAAACATTCAGTACTTC
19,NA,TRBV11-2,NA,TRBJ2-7,CASSFIRFPPRGETYEQYF,TGTGCCAGCAGCTTCATTAGATTCCCCCCCAGGGGGGAAACCTACGAGCAGTACTTC
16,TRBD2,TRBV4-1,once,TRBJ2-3,CASSQRSGGSTDTQYF,TGCGCCAGCAGCCAGCGTAGCGGGGGAAGCACAGATACGCAGTATTTT
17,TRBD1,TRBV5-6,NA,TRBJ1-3,CASSLLTGASAGNTIYF,TGTGCCAGCAGCTTGTTGACAGGGGCATCAGCTGGAAACACCATATATTTT
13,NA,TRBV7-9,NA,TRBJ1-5,CASSLIEGQPQHF,TGTGCCAGCAGCTTAATAGAGGGCCAGCCCCAGCATTTT
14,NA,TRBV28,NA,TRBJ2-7,CASSLSGAAYEQYF,TGTGCCAGCAGTTTATCCGGAGCCGCCTACGAGCAGTACTTC
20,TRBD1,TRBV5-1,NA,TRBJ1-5,CASSLGTGIWQGAGNQPQHF,TGCGCCAGCAGCTTGGGGACGGGTATATGGCAGGGGGCCGGCAATCAGCCCCAGCATTTT
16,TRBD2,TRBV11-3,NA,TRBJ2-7,CASSLGGVAGTYEQYF,TGTGCCAGCAGCTTAGGGGGAGTAGCGGGAACCTACGAGCAGTACTTC